This T cell receptor beta chain was captured by sequencing in a study of blood T cell repertoires in COVID-19. Overall study context: COVID-19 samples, acute and convalescent, were from the United States, Italy and Spain.

As originally analysed: By means of reference gene primer amplification, nucleated cell counts were estimated. The protocol was immunoSEQ multiplex PCR, while the TCRdb copy is restricted to in-frame clones and leaves out a portion. The DNA was the basis for D and trimming; V, J and clone size are from that table. The sample lists under 300,000 clones, 80% to 85% seen once, with around 3.6% in the top ten. This CDR3 comprises 15 residues. Trimming took 0 bases from V and 8 from J; bases not matched to a gene: 5. Per germline, CDR1 SGHTA and CDR2 FQGTGA. This clone was seen once. Which cohort a participant joined came from the clinical history participants gave.

This clonotype was sampled from a man aged 45-65 years who had recovered from COVID-19. The rearrangement joins TRBV7-3 to TRBJ2-1; 9 bases line up with TRBD1. The sequenced material came from PBMCs or T cells enriched from blood (not recorded which). CDR3 protein: CASSLTGTGIHEQFF. CDR3 DNA sequence: TGTGCCAGCAGCTTAACGGGGACAGGGATACATGAGCAGTTCTTC.